This T cell receptor beta chain was recovered during a study of blood T cell repertoires in COVID-19. Only in-frame clones appear in the TCRdb table, and some are missing; sequencing was by immunoSEQ multiplex PCR. The sample has approximately 110,000 clones; 75% to 90% are singletons. The germline V gene has CDR1 MNHEY and CDR2 SVGAGI. The CDR3 spans 13 residues. V lost 6 bases and J 3 bases, leaving 10 bases between the germline ends. Seattle's enrolled individuals joined amid active infection and were then monitored longitudinally. This sequence originates from a woman older than 75 with COVID-19, enrolled during active disease. The genes are TRBV6-5 and TRBJ2-3; a possible D gene is TRBD2 (6 bases). Source material: peripheral blood. The CDR3 bases are TGTGCCAGCAGACCTCGGGGGACAGATACGCAGTATTTT. This gives the protein CASRPRGTDTQYF.